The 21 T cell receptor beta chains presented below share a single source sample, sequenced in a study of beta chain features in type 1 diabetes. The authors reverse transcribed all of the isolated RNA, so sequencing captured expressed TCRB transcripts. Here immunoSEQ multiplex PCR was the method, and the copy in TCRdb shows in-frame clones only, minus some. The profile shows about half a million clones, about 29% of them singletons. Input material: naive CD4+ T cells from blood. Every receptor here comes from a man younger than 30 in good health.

The CDR3 sequence is CASRGPRTSRDTQYF. In DNA, the CDR3 is TGTGCAAGTCGCGGCCCGAGGACTAGCCGGGATACGCAGTATTTT. V gene TRBV12-2 combines with J gene TRBJ2-3; the table's D call TRBD2 went unverified against the DNA. TRBV12-2 is labeled a pseudogene. The CDR3 is 15 amino acids.

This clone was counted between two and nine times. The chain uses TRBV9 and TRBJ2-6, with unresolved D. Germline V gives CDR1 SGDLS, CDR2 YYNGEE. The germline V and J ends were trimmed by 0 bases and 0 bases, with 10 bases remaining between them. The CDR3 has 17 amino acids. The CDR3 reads CASSVEVRSSGANVLTF. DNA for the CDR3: TGTGCCAGCAGCGTAGAGGTCAGAAGCTCTGGGGCCAACGTCCTGACTTTC.

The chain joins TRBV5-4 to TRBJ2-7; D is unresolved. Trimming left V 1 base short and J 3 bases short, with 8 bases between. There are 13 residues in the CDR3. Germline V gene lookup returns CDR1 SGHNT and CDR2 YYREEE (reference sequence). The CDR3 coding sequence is TGTGCCAGCAGCTTGCCTATGAGCTACGAGCAGTACTTC. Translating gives CASSLPMSYEQYF.

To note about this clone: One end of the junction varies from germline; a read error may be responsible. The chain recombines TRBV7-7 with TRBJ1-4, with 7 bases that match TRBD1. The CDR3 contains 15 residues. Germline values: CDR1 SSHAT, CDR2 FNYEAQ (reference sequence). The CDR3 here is CASSLATGDREKLFF. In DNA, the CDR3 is TGTGCTAGCAGCTTAGCTACAGGGGACCGTGAAAAACTGTTTTTT. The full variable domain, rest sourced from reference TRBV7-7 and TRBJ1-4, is GAGVSQSPRYKVTKRGQDVTLRCDPISSHATLYWYQQALGQGPEFLTYFNYEAQPDKSGLPSDRFSAERPEGSISTLTIQRTEQRDSAMYRCASSLATGDREKLFFGSGTQLSVL.

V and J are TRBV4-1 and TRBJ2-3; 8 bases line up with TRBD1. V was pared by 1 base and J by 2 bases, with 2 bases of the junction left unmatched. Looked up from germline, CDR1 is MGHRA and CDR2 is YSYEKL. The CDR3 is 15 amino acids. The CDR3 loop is CASSQGDRTTDTQYF. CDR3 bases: TGCGCCAGCAGCCAAGGGGACAGGACCACAGATACGCAGTATTTT.

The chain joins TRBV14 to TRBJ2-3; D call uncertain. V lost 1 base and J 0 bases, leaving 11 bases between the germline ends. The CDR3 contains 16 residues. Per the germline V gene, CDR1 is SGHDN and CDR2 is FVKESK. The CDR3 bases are TGTGCCAGCAGCCAAGGCGGCTCTTCTAGCACAGATACGCAGTATTTT. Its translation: CASSQGGSSSTDTQYF. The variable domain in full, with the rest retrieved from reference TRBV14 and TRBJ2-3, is EAGVTQFPSHSVIEKGQTVTLRCDPISGHDNLYWYRRVMGKEIKFLLHFVKESKQDESGMPNNRFLAERTGGTYSTLKVQPAELEDSGVYFCASSQGGSSSTDTQYFGPGTRLTVL.

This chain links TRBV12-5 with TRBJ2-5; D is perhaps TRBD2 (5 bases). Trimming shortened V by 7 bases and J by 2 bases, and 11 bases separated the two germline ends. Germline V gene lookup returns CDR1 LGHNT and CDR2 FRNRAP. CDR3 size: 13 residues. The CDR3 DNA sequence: TGTGCTAGTGCCAAAGCGGATCAAGAGACCCAGTACTTC. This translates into CASAKADQETQYF.

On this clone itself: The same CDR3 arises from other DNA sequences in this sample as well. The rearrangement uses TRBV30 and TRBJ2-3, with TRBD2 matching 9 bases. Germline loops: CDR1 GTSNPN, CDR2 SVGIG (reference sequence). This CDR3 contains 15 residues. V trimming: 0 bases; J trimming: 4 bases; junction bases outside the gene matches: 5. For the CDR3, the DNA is TGTGCCTGGAGTGTAAGGCTAGCGGGATCAGATACGCAGTATTTT. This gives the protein CAWSVRLAGSDTQYF. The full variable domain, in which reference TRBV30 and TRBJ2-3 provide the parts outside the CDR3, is SQTIHQWPATLVQPVGSPLSLECTVEGTSNPNLYWYRQAAGRGLQLLFYSVGIGQISSEVPQNLSASRPQDRQFILSSKKLLLSDSGFYLCAWSVRLAGSDTQYFGPGTRLTVL.

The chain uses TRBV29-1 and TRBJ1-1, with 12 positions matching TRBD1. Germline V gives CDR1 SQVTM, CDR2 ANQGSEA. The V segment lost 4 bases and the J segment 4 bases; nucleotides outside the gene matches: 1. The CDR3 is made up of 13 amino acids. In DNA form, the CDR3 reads TGCAGCGTTGGGGGACAGGGGGCCACTGAAGCTTTCTTT. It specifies CSVGGQGATEAFF.

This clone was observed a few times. In DNA, the CDR3 is TGTGCCAGCAGCTTGAAAAGTGGTCCCGGGGAGCTGTTTTTT. Translated, it gives CASSLKSGPGELFF. The V and J genes are TRBV5-6 and TRBJ2-2; the D is unclear. Looked up from germline, CDR1 is SGHDT and CDR2 is YYEEEE. This CDR3 has 14 residues. Trimming cost V 1 base and J 6 bases, with 10 bases left between them.

CDR3 loop: CSGATSETGELFF. The CDR3 DNA reads TGCAGCGGGGCGACTAGCGAGACCGGGGAGCTGTTTTTT. V usage is TRBV29-1 and J usage is TRBJ2-2; TRBD2 agrees at 8 bases. CDR3 size: 13 residues. The germline V gene has CDR1 SQVTM and CDR2 ANQGSEA. V lost 7 bases to trimming and J lost 5 bases; unmatched junction nucleotides: 6.

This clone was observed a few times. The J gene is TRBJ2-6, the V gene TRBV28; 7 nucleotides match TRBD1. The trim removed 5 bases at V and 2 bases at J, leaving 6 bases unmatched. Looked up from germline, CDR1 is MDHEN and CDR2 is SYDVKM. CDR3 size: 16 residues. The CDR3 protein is CASSPRTGTGANVLTF. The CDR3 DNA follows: TGTGCCAGCAGTCCCCGGACAGGAACTGGGGCCAACGTCCTGACTTTC. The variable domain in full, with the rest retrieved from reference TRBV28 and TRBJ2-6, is DVKVTQSSRYLVKRTGEKVFLECVQDMDHENMFWYRQDPGLGLRLIYFSYDVKMKEKGDIPEGYSVSREKKERFSLILESASTNQTSMYLCASSPRTGTGANVLTFGAGSRLTVL.

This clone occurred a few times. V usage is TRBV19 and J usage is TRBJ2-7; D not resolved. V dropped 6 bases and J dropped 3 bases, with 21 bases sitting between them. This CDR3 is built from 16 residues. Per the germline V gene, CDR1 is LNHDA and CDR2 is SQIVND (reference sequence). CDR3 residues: CASSPLTRSGIYEQYF. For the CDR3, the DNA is TGTGCCAGTAGCCCCCTGACCCGGAGTGGAATCTACGAGCAGTACTTC.

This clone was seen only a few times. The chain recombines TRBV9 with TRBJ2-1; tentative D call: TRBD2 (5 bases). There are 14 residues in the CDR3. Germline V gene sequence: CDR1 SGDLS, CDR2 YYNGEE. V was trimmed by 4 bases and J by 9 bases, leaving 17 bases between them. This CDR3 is CASSRTGRGSEQFF. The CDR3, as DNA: TGTGCCAGCAGCAGAACGGGGAGAGGCAGTGAGCAGTTCTTC.

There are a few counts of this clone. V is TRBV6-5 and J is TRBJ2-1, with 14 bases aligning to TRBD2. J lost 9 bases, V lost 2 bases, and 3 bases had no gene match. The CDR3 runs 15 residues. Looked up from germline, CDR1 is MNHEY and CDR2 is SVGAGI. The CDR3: CASSYRGLAGAEQFF. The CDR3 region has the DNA TGTGCCAGCAGTTACAGGGGACTAGCGGGAGCTGAGCAGTTCTTC.

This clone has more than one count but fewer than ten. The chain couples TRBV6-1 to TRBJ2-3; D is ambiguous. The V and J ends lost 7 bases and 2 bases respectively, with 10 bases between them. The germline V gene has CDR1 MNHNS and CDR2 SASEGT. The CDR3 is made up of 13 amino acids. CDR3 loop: CASTAEYTDTQYF. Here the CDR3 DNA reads TGTGCCAGCACTGCGGAGTACACAGATACGCAGTATTTT.

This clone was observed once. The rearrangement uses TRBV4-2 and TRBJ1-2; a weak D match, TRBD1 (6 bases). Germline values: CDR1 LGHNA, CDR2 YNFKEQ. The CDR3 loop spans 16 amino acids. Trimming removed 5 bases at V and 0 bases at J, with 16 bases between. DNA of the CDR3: TGTGCCAGCAGCTTACAATCCGGGACAACTAACTATGGCTACACCTTC. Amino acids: CASSLQSGTTNYGYTF.

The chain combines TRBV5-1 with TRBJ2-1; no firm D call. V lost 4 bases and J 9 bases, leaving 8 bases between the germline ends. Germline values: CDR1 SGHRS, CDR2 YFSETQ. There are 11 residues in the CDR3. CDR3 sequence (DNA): TGCGCCAGCAGCAAGCCCGTTGAGCAGTTCTTC. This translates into CASSKPVEQFF.

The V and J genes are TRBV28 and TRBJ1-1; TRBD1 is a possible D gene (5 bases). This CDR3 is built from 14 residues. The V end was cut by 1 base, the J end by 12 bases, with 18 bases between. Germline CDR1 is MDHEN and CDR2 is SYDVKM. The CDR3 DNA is TGTGCCAGCAGTTTATCTGCAGGGCCCCCTGGAACTTTCTTT. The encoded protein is CASSLSAGPPGTFF.

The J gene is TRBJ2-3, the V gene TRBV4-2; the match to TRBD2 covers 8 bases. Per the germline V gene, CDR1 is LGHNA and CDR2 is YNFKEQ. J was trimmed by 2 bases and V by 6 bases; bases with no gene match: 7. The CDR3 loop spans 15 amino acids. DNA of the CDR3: TGTGCCAGCAGATCCGCGGGAGGTAACACAGATACGCAGTATTTT. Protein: CASRSAGGNTDTQYF.

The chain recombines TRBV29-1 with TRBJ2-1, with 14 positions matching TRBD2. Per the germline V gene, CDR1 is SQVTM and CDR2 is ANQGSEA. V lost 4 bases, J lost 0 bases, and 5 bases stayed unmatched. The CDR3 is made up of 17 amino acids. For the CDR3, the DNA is TGCAGCGTTGGCAGGGGGACTAGCGGGAGCTCCTACAATGAGCAGTTCTTC. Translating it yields CSVGRGTSGSSYNEQFF.